This TCR beta chain was retrieved from a study of patients and donors after allogeneic stem cell transplantation. The germline gives CDR1 SGHRS, CDR2 YFSETQ. The CDR3 sequence is 14 residues long. Trimming took 0 bases from V and 3 from J, leaving 10 bases between them. TCRdb itself ran the RT-PCR reads through MiXCR, one entry per CDR3 protein. The sample lists 150,000 or so distinct CDR3 sequences; approximately 24% were seen once. Sequences were obtained from blood, either unsorted or a sorted T cell fraction (not recorded which). The V and J genes are TRBV5-1 and TRBJ2-7, with D perhaps matching TRBD1 (5 bases). The receptor was derived from a human donor who was either an allogeneic HSCT recipient or a stem cell or donor lymphocyte infusion donor (not recorded which). It is not recorded whose cells these are; they may come from a transplant donor. The DNA of the CDR3 is TGCGCCAGCAGCTTGGTAGGGGATAACTACGAGCAGTACTTC. As protein: CASSLVGDNYEQYF.